Each of the 9 T cell receptor beta chains below was sequenced from the same sample in a study of OX40 agonist ivuxolimab in advanced cancers. Generated by immunoSEQ multiplex PCR, the TCRdb table keeps only in-frame clones and is missing some. The repertoire holds 53,000 or so clones, with about 85% as singletons. Sequenced material: CD4+ or CD8+ T cells sorted from blood, taken in a trial of the OX40 agonist ivuxolimab. The receptor source for this set is an adult with an advanced solid tumor such as melanoma, head and neck, liver or kidney cancer.

The sample holds one count of this clone. This sequence joins TRBV11-2 and TRBJ2-3; TRBD2 is a possible D gene (6 bases). Trimming left V 7 bases short and J 4 bases short, with 15 bases between. The germline gives CDR1 SGHAT, CDR2 FQNNGV. This CDR3 has 14 residues. The CDR3 nucleotides are TGTGCCAGCATGTCCGGGAGTCAGTCAGATACGCAGTATTTT. Its translation is CASMSGSQSDTQYF.

This clone was counted a single time. The rearrangement uses TRBV5-1 and TRBJ2-2; the D gene is possibly TRBD2 (5 bases). Trimming took off 0 bases at V and 2 bases at J, with 11 bases between the two ends. Germline-derived CDR1 and CDR2 are SGHRS and YFSETQ. The CDR3 has 16 residues. Here the CDR3 reads CASSLDGRGNTGELFF. Written as DNA, the CDR3 is TGCGCCAGCAGCTTGGATGGACGGGGAAACACCGGGGAGCTGTTTTTT.

The chain uses TRBV19 and TRBJ1-2; 7 nucleotides agree with TRBD1. Germline assignment: CDR1 LNHDA and CDR2 SQIVND (reference sequence). The CDR3 is made up of 13 amino acids. J was trimmed by 6 bases and V by 7 bases; bases with no gene match: 8. CDR3 in amino acids: CASNEQGTDGYTF. CDR3 nucleotide sequence: TGTGCCAGTAATGAACAGGGGACGGATGGCTACACCTTC.

The chain links TRBV4-1 to TRBJ2-1; TRBD2 is a possible D gene (6 bases). The V gene's germline CDR1 is MGHRA and CDR2 YSYEKL. The CDR3 sequence is 16 residues long. The V end was cut by 1 base, the J end by 5 bases, with 15 bases between. The CDR3 DNA follows: TGCGCCAGCAGCCAAGGAGCACTAGCAAAAAACAATGAGCAGTTCTTC. Its protein is CASSQGALAKNNEQFF.

By frequency in the sample, this clone is medium-sized (0.01 to 0.1%). The rearrangement links TRBV2 to TRBJ2-5, with 8 positions matching TRBD2. The germline gives CDR1 SNHLY, CDR2 FYNNEI. V shed 7 bases, J shed 4 bases, and the junction held 8 bases outside the gene matches. The length of the CDR3 is 14 residues. The CDR3: CASNGAGGGETQYF. For the CDR3, the DNA is TGTGCCAGCAACGGGGCGGGGGGAGGAGAGACCCAGTACTTC. Full variable domain (rest looked up from reference TRBV2 and TRBJ2-5): EPEVTQTPSHQVTQMGQEVILRCVPISNHLYFYWYRQILGQKVEFLVSFYNNEISEKSEIFDDQFSVERPDGSNFTLKIRSTKLEDSAMYFCASNGAGGGETQYFGPGTRLLVL.

This clone occurred a few times. This sequence joins TRBV5-1 and TRBJ1-1, with D possibly matching TRBD1 (5 bases). Between the trimmed V and J ends, which lost 4 bases and 4 bases, there was a span of 20 bases. This CDR3 has 16 residues. Germline assignment: CDR1 SGHRS and CDR2 YFSETQ. The CDR3 here is CASSPAGGGEITEAFF. DNA of the CDR3: TGCGCCAGCAGCCCTGCAGGTGGAGGGGAAATCACTGAAGCTTTCTTT.

The gene calls are TRBV5-8 and TRBJ2-7, with D possibly matching TRBD1 (6 bases). Trimming cost V 1 base and J 5 bases, with 10 bases left between them. Per germline, CDR1 SGHTS and CDR2 YDEGEE. There are 13 residues in the CDR3. The CDR3 coding sequence is TGTGCCAGCAGCTTGTTGGCAGGGGACGAGCAGTACTTC. Amino acids: CASSLLAGDEQYF.

In its sample, this clone was seen a few times. This chain uses TRBV4-3 with TRBJ1-2, with D perhaps TRBD1 (5 bases). Trimming removed 0 bases at V and 5 bases at J, with 13 bases between. There are 15 residues in the CDR3. CDR1 and CDR2 from the germline V gene are LGHNA and YSLEER. The CDR3 reads CASSQESQGWYGYTF. CDR3 DNA sequence: TGCGCCAGCAGCCAAGAGTCCCAGGGCTGGTATGGCTACACCTTC.

This chain joins TRBV4-1 and TRBJ1-2, with D hard to call. Germline V CDR1 and CDR2: MGHRA, YSYEKL. Trimming shortened V by 1 base and J by 4 bases, and 10 bases separated the two germline ends. The CDR3 covers 14 residues. CDR3 DNA: TGCGCCAGCAGCCAAGTGAGGACGGTCTATGGCTACACCTTC. It encodes CASSQVRTVYGYTF.